The source of this T cell receptor beta chain is a study of blood T cell repertoires in COVID-19 (dated by TCRdb to between 2020 and 2021). For context, the study as a whole: Samples from collaborators originated in the United States, Italy and Spain and spanned both the acute and convalescent phases of COVID-19. The prospective study material was composed of cDNA or gDNA derived from T cells, B-cell-depleted T cells, or PBMCs. Subjects who had been exposed to COVID-19, were actively infected with it, or had recovered from it provided the deeply sampled blood TCRbeta repertoires that made up the dataset. A freely available public database, intended as a resource for researchers studying the immune response to SARS-CoV-2, is where the repertoires were released. Samples came from the ongoing ImmuneRACE study (first 160 participants) plus 1,254 subjects from 6 global collaborators. Sample metadata almost always included a de-identified subject ID, COVID-19 status, age in years and sex. HLA class I and class II types, where available, came from metadata supplied by the sample provider rather than from assay-based typing.

Worth noting for this clone: This clone's antigen is unknown. It has no much larger one-base neighbor in the sample; base qualities were not kept.

The junction carries 13 bases between V and J, which are trimmed by 3 bases and 10 bases respectively. The germline V gene gives CDR1 as KGHSH and CDR2 as LQKENI. From cysteine to phenylalanine, the CDR3 is 13 amino acids long. The retained sequence is limited to the CDR3, 39 bases, with the frame set at the first base. The immunoSEQ Assay, a bias-controlled multiplex PCR, was used to amplify TCRbeta CDR3 regions from genomic DNA. In the authors' own workflow: The number of nucleated cells in each sample was estimated by amplification of reference gene primers within the assay. Sequence reads were collapsed and filtered to measure the absolute abundance of every unique TCRbeta CDR3 rearrangement. For each sample, productive Simpson clonality was calculated by taking the square root of Simpson's diversity index across productive rearrangements. The clones in this table, taken by TCRdb from immuneACCESS, are in-frame only. Not every clone is retained; where verified, under half of the shortfall comes from an unresolved V gene, and the cause of the rest is unknown. V and J calls and clone size are copied from that table; D and trimming were computed from the DNA. The sample includes fewer than 95,000 clones, with roughly 88% observed a single time. Together, the top ten hold approximately 4.4% of the sample.

The collaborating institutions used their own protocols to collect whole blood in K2EDTA tubes. Collaborator samples were shipped for TCRbeta analysis as frozen whole blood, isolated PBMCs, or DNA extracted from either sample type. The research as a whole found: Clinical and demographic metadata were provided uncurated, with the amount varying by source and participant.

Recombination linked TRBV18 to TRBJ2-1; the D gene is unclear. The clonotype originates from a woman older than 75 with acute or convalescent COVID-19. What was sequenced was peripheral blood. The CDR3 protein is CASSPDKQQEQFF. The DNA sequence is given as TGTGCCAGCTCACCTGACAAGCAACAGGAGCAGTTCTTC.